These 8 T cell receptor beta chains came from one sample sequenced in a study of identical twins. TCRdb passed the 5' RACE reads through MiXCR, listing each CDR3 protein once. The table records just over 450,000 distinct CDR3 sequences, 11% to 15% of them present only once. Separately, the same data were catalogued under a study of yellow fever vaccine responses in identical twins.

The material sequenced was CD4+ T cells sorted from blood. The source is a woman under 30 in good health.

This clonotype came up many times. The gene calls are TRBV20-1 and TRBJ2-1, with 8 bases fitting TRBD2. CDR3 size: 14 residues. The V and J ends lost 6 bases and 1 base, in that order; junction bases with no gene match: 5. Germline V gives CDR1 DFQATT, CDR2 SNEGSKA (reference sequence). The CDR3 coding sequence is TGCAGTGCCCAAACGGGAGGGTCCTACAATGAGCAGTTCTTC. This translates into CSAQTGGSYNEQFF.

The sample holds a few counts of this clonotype. V and J are TRBV12-3 or TRBV12-4 and TRBJ2-1; 11 bases line up with TRBD1. V lost 7 bases and J lost 6; bases outside the gene matches: 5. CDR3 length equals 14 residues. CDR3 in amino acids: CASTSGTGGNEQFF. In DNA form, the CDR3 reads TGTGCCAGCACTTCCGGGACAGGGGGCAATGAGCAGTTCTTC.

Only a few counts were recorded for this clonotype. This rearrangement joins TRBV7-2 to TRBJ2-3; the D call may be TRBD1 or TRBD2 (5 bases each). Germline values: CDR1 SGHTA, CDR2 FQGNSA. The CDR3 is made up of 12 amino acids. Trimming removed 5 bases at V and 7 bases at J, with 10 bases between. This chain's CDR3 is CASSRDVYTQYF. CDR3 DNA: TGTGCCAGCAGCCGGGACGTCTATACGCAGTATTTT.

This clonotype was seen at least ten times. The V call is TRBV5-1, the J call TRBJ2-5, with TRBD2 identical over 7 bases. Germline CDR1 reads SGHRS; CDR2 reads YFSETQ. The CDR3 length is 13 residues. Trimming removed 4 bases from V and 5 bases from J; junction bases left unmatched: 5. The CDR3 here is CASSRSGSETQYF. In DNA form, the CDR3 reads TGCGCCAGCAGCCGTAGCGGGTCGGAGACCCAGTACTTC.

The V and J genes are TRBV9 and TRBJ2-5; 11 bases line up with TRBD2. This CDR3 is built from 15 residues. Germline loops: CDR1 SGDLS, CDR2 YYNGEE. J lost 2 bases, V lost 4 bases, and 4 bases had no gene match. This CDR3 reads CASSTGTSGQETQYF. CDR3 sequence (DNA): TGTGCCAGCAGCACCGGGACTAGCGGACAAGAGACCCAGTACTTC.

This clonotype was detected a few times. The J gene is TRBJ1-4, the V gene TRBV7-2; possibly TRBD1 for D (5 bases). Trimming cost V 4 bases and J 5 bases, with 14 bases left between them. CDR1 and CDR2 (germline): SGHTA, FQGNSA. The CDR3 is 15 amino acids. This CDR3 is CASSSEGPYNEKLFF. In DNA form, the CDR3 reads TGTGCCAGCAGCTCAGAGGGGCCCTACAATGAAAAACTGTTTTTT.

This clonotype was observed a few times. The chain uses TRBV5-1 and TRBJ2-3; D possibly matches TRBD1 or TRBD2 (5 bases each). The CDR3 sequence is 14 residues long. Deletions cut 2 bases from V and 4 bases from J, with 11 bases between. Germline V gene lookup returns CDR1 SGHRS and CDR2 YFSETQ. As DNA, the CDR3 is TGCGCCAGCAGCTTAGAGGGGCACGCAGATACGCAGTATTTT. It encodes CASSLEGHADTQYF.

This clonotype was counted between two and nine times. The genes are TRBV2 and TRBJ2-2, with a weak D call TRBD1 (5 bases). The V end was cut by 5 bases, the J end by 2 bases, with 12 bases between. Germline V gene sequence: CDR1 SNHLY, CDR2 FYNNEI. The CDR3 is 15 amino acids. CDR3 sequence: CASSSQGTNTGELFF. The CDR3, as DNA: TGTGCCAGCAGTAGTCAGGGTACTAACACCGGGGAGCTGTTTTTT.